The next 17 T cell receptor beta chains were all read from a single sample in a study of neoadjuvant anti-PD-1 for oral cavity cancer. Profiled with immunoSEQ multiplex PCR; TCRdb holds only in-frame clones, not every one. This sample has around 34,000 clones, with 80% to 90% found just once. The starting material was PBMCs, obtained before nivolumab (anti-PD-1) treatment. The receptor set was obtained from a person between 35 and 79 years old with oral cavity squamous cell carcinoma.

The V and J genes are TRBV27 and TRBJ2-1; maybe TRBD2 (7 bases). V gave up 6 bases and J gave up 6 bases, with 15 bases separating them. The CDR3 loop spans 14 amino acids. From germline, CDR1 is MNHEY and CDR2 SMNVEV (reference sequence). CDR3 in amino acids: CASRMGGGLNEQFF. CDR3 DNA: TGTGCCAGCAGAATGGGGGGGGGCCTCAATGAGCAGTTCTTC.

The CDR3 DNA reads as TGTGCCAGCAGGGGGGACCTAAACTATAATTCACCCCTCCACTTT. It specifies CASRGDLNYNSPLHF. V and J are TRBV6-6 and TRBJ1-6; D is possibly TRBD1 (5 bases). CDR3 length: 15 residues. Germline V gives CDR1 MNHNY, CDR2 SVGAGI (reference sequence). The germline V and J ends were trimmed by 6 bases and 3 bases, with 12 bases remaining between them.

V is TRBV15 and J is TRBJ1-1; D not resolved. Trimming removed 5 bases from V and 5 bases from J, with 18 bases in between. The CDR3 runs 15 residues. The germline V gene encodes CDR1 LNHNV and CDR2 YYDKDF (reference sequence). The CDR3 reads CATSPAPTRRTEAFF. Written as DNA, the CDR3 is TGTGCCACCAGCCCCGCCCCCACAAGGAGAACTGAAGCTTTCTTT.

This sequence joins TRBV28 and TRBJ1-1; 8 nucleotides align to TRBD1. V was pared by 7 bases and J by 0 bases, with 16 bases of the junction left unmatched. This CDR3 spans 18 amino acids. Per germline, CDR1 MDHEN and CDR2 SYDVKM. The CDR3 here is CASTPVGQATGLNTEAFF. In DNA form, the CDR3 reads TGTGCCAGCACCCCGGTGGGACAGGCCACCGGACTGAACACTGAAGCTTTCTTT.

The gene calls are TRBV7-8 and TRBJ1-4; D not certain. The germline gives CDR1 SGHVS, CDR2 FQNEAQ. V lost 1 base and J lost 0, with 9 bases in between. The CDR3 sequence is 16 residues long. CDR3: CASSLGNGPTNEKLFF. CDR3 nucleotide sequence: TGTGCCAGCAGCTTAGGAAACGGGCCAACTAATGAAAAACTGTTTTTT.

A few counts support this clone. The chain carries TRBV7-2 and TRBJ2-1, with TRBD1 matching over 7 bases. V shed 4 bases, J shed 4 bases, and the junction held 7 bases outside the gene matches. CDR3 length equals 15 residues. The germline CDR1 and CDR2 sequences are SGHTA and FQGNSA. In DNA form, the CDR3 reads TGTGCCAGCAGCTCGGGACAGCTCGGGTACAATGAGCAGTTCTTC. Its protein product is CASSSGQLGYNEQFF.

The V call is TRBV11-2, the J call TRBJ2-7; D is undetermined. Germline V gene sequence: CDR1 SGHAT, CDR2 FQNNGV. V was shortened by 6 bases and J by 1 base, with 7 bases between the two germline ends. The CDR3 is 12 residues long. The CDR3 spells CASRDLSYEQYF. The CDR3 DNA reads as TGTGCCAGCAGGGACCTTTCCTACGAGCAGTACTTC.

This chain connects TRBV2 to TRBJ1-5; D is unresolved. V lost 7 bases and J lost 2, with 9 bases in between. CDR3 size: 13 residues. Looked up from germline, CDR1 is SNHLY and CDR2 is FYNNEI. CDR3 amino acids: CASTRSGNQPQHF. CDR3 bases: TGTGCCAGCACACGTTCGGGCAATCAGCCCCAGCATTTT. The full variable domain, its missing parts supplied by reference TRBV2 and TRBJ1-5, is EPEVTQTPSHQVTQMGQEVILRCVPISNHLYFYWYRQILGQKVEFLVSFYNNEISEKSEIFDDQFSVERPDGSNFTLKIRSTKLEDSAMYFCASTRSGNQPQHFGDGTRLSIL.

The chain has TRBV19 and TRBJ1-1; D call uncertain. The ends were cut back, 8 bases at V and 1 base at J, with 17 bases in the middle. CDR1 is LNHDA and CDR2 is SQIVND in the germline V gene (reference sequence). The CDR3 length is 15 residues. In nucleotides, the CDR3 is TGTGCCAGTGAAGGGTGGAGGGTCCCGAACACTGAAGCTTTCTTT. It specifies CASEGWRVPNTEAFF.

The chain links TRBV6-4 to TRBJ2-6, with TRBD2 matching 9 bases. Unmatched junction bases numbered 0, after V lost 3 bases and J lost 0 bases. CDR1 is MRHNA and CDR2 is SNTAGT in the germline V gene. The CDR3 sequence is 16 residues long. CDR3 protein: CASSERGGSGANVLTF. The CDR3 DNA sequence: TGTGCCAGCAGTGAGCGGGGGGGCTCTGGGGCCAACGTCCTGACTTTC.

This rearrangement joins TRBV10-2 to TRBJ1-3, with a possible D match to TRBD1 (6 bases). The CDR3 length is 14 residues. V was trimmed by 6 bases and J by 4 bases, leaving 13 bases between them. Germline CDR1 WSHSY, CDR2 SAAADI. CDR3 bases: TGCGCCAGCAGGATCGGGGGCTTCGGAAACACCATATATTTT. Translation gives CASRIGGFGNTIYF.

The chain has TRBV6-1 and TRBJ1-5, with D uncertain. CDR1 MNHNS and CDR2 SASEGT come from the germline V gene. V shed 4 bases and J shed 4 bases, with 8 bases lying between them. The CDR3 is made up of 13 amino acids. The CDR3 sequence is CASSGSGNQPQHF. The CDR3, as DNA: TGTGCCAGCAGTGGGTCGGGGAATCAGCCCCAGCATTTT.

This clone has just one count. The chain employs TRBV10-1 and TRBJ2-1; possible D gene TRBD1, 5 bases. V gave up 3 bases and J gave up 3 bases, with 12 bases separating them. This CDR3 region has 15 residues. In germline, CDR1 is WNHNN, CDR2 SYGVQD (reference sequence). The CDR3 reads CASSEAGPNYNEQFF. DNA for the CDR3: TGCGCCAGCAGTGAAGCAGGGCCTAACTACAATGAGCAGTTCTTC.

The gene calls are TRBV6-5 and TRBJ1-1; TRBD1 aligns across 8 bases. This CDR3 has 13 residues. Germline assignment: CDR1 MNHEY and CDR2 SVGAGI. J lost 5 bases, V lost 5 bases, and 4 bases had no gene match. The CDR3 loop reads CASSRQGWTEAFF. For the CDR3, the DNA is TGTGCCAGCAGTCGACAGGGGTGGACTGAAGCTTTCTTT.

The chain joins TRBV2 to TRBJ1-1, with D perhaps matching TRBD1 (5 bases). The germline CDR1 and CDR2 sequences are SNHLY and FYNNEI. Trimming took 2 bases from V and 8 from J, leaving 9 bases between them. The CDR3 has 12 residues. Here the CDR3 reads CASSERGQEAFF. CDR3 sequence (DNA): TGTGCCAGCAGTGAAAGGGGCCAAGAAGCTTTCTTT.

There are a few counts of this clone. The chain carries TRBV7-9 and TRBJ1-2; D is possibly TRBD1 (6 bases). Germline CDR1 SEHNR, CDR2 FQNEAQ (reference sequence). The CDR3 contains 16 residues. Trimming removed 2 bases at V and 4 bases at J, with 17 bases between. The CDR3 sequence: CASSLTHREDTYGYTF. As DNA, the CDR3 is TGTGCCAGCAGCTTAACCCACAGGGAGGATACCTATGGCTACACCTTC.

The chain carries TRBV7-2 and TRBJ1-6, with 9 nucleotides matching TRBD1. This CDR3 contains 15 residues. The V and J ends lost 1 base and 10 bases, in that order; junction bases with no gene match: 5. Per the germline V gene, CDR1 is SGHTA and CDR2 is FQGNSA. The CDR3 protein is CASSLGDRENSPLHF. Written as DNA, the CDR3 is TGTGCCAGCAGCTTAGGGGACAGGGAAAACTCACCCCTCCACTTT.